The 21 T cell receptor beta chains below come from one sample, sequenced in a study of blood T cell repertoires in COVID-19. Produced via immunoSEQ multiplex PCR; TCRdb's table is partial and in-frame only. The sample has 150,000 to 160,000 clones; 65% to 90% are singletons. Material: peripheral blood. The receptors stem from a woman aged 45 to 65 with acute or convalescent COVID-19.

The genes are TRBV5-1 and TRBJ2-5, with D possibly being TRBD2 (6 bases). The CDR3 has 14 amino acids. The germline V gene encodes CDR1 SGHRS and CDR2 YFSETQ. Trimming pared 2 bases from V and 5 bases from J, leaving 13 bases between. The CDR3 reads CASSLTSGGETQYF. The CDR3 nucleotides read TGCGCCAGCAGCTTAACTAGTGGGGGGGAGACCCAGTACTTC.

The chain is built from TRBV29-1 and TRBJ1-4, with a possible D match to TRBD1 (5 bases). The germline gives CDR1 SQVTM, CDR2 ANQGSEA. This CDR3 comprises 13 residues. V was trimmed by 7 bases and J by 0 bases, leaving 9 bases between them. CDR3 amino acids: CSAETATNEKLFF. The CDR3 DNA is TGCAGCGCCGAGACAGCAACTAATGAAAAACTGTTTTTT.

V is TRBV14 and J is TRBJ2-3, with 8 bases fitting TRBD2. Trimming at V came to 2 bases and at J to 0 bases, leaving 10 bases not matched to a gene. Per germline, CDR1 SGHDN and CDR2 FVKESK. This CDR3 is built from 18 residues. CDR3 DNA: TGTGCCAGCAGCCAACCACGGGGGGGCTCTCCTAGCACAGATACGCAGTATTTT. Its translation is CASSQPRGGSPSTDTQYF.

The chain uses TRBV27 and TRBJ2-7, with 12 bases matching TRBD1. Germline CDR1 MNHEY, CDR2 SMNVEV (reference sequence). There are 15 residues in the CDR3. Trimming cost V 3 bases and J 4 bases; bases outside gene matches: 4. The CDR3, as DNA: TGTGCCAGCAGTTTGGGACAGGGGGCTCTGTACGAGCAGTACTTC. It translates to CASSLGQGALYEQYF.

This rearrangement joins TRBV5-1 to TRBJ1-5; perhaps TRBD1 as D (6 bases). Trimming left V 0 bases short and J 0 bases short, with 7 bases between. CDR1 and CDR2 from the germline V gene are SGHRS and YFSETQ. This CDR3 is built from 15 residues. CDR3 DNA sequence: TGCGCCAGCAGCTTGGGGACAGATAGCAATCAGCCCCAGCATTTT. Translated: CASSLGTDSNQPQHF.

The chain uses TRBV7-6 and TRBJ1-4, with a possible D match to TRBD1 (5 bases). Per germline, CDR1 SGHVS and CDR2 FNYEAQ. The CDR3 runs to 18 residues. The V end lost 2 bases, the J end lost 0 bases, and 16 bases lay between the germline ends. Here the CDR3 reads CASSLSVWGTATNEKLFF. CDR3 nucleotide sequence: TGTGCCAGCAGCTTAAGTGTCTGGGGCACGGCAACTAATGAAAAACTGTTTTTT.

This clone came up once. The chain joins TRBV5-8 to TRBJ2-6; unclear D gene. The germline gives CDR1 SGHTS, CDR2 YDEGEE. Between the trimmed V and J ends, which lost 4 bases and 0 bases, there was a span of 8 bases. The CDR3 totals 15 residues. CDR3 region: CASSTGISGANVLTF. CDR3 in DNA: TGTGCCAGCAGCACCGGTATCTCTGGGGCCAACGTCCTGACTTTC.

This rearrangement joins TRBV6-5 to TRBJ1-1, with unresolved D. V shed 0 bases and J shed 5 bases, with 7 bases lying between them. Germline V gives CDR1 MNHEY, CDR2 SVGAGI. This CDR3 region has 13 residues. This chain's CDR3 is CASSYSTGTEAFF. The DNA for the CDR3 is TGTGCCAGCAGTTACTCGACCGGGACTGAAGCTTTCTTT.

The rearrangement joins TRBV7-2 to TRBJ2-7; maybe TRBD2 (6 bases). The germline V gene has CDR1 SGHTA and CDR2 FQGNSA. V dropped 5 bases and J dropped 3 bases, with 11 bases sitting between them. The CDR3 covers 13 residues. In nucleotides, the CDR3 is TGTGCCAGCAGCCAGCGGGCGAGCTACGAGCAGTACTTC. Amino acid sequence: CASSQRASYEQYF.

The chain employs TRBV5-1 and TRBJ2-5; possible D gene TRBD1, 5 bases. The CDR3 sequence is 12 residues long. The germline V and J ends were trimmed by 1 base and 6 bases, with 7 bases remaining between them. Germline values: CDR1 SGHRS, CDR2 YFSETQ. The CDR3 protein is CASSLLGQTQYF. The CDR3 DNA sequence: TGCGCCAGCAGCTTGTTGGGGCAGACCCAGTACTTC.

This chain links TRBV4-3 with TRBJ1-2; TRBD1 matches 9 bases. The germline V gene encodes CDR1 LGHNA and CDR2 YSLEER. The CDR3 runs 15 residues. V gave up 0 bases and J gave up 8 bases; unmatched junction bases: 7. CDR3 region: CASSQDVGQGTGYTF. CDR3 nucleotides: TGCGCCAGCAGCCAAGATGTGGGACAGGGTACGGGCTACACCTTC.

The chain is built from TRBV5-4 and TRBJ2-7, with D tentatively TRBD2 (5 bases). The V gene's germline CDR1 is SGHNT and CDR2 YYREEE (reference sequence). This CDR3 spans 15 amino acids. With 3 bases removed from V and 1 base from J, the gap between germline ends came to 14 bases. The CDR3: CASSSDSAPSYEQYF. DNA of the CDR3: TGTGCCAGCAGCTCGGACTCGGCCCCATCCTACGAGCAGTACTTC.

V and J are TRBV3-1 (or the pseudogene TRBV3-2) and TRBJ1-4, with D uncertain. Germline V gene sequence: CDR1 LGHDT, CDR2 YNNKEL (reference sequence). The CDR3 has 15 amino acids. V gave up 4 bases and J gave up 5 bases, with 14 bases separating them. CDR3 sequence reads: CASSPYGLTNEKLFF. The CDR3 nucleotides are TGTGCCAGCAGCCCTTACGGACTGACAAATGAAAAACTGTTTTTT.

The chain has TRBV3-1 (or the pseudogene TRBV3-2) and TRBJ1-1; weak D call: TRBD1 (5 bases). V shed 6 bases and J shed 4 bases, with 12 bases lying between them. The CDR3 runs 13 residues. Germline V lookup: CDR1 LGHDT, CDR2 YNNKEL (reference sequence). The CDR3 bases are TGTGCCAGCAGGAGTGACAGAACCACTGAAGCTTTCTTT. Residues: CASRSDRTTEAFF.

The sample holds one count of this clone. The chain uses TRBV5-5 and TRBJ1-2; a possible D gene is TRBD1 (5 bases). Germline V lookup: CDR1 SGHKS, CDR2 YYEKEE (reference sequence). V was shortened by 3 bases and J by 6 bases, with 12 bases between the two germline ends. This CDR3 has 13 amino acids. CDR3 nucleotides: TGTGCCAGCAGCTCTCAGGGAGGGAATGGCTACACCTTC. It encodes CASSSQGGNGYTF.

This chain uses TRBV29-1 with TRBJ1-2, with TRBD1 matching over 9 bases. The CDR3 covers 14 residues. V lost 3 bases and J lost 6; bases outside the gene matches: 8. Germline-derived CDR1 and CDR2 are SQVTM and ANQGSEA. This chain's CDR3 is CSVDGDRAIHGYTF. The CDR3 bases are TGCAGCGTTGACGGGGACAGGGCAATACATGGCTACACCTTC.

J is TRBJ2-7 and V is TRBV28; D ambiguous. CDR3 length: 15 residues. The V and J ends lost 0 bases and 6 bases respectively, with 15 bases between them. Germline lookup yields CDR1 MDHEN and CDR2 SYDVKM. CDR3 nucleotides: TGTGCCAGCAGTTTATGTTCTCATGGGCTTTGCGAGCAGTACTTC. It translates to CASSLCSHGLCEQYF. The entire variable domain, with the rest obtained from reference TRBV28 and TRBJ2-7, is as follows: DVKVTQSSRYLVKRTGEKVFLECVQDMDHENMFWYRQDPGLGLRLIYFSYDVKMKEKGDIPEGYSVSREKKERFSLILESASTNQTSMYLCASSLCSHGLCEQYFGPGTRLTVT.

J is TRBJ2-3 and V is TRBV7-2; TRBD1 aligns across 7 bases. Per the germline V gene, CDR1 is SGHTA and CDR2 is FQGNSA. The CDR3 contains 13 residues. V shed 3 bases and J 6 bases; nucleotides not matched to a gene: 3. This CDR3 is CASSLNRGDTQYF. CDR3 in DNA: TGTGCCAGCAGCTTGAACAGGGGTGATACGCAGTATTTT.

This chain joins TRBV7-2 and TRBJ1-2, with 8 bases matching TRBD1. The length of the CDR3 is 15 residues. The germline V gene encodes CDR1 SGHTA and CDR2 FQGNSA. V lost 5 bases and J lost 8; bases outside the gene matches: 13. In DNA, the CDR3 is TGTGCCAGCAGCAAGGGGGGACAGGTGGAAGGAGGCTACACCTTC. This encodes CASSKGGQVEGGYTF. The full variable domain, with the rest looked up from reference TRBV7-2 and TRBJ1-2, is GAGVSQSPSNKVTEKGKDVELRCDPISGHTALYWYRQSLGQGLEFLIYFQGNSAPDKSGLPSDRFSAERTGGSVSTLTIQRTQQEDSAVYLCASSKGGQVEGGYTFGSGTRLTVV.

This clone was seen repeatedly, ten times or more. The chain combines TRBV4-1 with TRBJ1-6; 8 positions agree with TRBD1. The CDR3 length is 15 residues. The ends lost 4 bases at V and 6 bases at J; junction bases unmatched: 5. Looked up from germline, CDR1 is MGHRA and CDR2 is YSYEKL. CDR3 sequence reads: CASSRDRGTNSPLHF. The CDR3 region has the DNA TGCGCCAGCAGCCGAGACAGGGGAACTAATTCACCCCTCCACTTT.

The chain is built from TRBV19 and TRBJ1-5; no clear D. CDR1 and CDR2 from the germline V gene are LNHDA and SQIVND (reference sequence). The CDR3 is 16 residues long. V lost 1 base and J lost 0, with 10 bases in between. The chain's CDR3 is CASSIVTGNSNQPQHF. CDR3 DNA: TGTGCCAGTAGTATAGTTACGGGAAATAGCAATCAGCCCCAGCATTTT.